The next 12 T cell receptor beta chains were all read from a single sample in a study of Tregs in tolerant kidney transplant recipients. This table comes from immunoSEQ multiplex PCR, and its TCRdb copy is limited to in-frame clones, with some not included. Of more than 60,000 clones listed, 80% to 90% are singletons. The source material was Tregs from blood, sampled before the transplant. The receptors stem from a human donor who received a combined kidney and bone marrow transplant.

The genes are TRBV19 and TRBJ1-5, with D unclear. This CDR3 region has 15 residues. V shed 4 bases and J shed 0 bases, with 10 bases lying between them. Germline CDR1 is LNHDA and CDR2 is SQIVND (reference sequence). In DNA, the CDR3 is TGTGCCAGTAGTAGGGGTAAACCTAGCAATCAGCCCCAGCATTTT. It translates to CASSRGKPSNQPQHF.

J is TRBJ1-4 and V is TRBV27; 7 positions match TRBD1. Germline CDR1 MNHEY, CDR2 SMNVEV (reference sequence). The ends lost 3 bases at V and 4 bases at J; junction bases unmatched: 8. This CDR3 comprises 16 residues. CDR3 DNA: TGTGCCAGCAGTTTCCCGGACAGGTCGATTAATGAAAAACTGTTTTTT. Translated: CASSFPDRSINEKLFF.

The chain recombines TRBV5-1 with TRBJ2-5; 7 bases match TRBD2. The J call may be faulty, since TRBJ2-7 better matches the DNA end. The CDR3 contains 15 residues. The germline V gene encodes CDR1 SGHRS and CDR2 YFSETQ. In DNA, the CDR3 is TGCGCCAGCTCCCAGAGTGGCGGGAGCTCCTACGAGCAGTACTTC. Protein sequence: CASSQSGGSSYEQYF.

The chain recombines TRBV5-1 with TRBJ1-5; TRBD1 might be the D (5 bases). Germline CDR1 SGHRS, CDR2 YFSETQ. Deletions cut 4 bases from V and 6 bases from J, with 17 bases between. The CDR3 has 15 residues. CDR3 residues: CASSVDPGGGQPQHF. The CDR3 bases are TGCGCCAGCAGCGTGGACCCCGGGGGGGGTCAGCCCCAGCATTTT.

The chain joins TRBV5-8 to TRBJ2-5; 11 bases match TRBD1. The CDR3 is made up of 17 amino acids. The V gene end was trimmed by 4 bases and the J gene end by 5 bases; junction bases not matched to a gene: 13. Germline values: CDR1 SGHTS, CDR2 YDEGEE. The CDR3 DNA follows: TGTGCCAGCAGCCTGACTCTTCGGACAGGGGGCAGGGAGACCCAGTACTTC. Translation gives CASSLTLRTGGRETQYF.

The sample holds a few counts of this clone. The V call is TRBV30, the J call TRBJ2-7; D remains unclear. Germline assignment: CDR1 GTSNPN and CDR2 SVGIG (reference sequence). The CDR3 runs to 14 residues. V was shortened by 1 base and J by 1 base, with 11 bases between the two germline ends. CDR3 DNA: TGTGCCTGGAGTGATAAGTTCGGTTCCTACGAGCAGTACTTC. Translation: CAWSDKFGSYEQYF.

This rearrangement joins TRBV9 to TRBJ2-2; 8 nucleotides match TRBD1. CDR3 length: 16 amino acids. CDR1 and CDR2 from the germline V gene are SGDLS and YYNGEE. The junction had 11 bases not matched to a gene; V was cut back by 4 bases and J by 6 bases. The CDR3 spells CASSLRTGTEAGELFF. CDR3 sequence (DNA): TGTGCCAGCAGCTTGAGGACAGGGACGGAGGCCGGGGAGCTGTTTTTT.

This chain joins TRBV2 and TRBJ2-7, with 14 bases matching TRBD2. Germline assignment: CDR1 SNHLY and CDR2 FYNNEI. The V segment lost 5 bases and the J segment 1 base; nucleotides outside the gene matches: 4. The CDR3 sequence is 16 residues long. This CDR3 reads CASSKGLAGGSYEQYF. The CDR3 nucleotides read TGTGCCAGCAGTAAAGGACTAGCGGGGGGTTCCTACGAGCAGTACTTC.

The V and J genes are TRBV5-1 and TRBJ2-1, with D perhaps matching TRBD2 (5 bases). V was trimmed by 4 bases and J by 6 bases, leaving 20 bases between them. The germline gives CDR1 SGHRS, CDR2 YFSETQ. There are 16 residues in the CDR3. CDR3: CASSPVGGQGSNEQFF. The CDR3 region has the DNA TGCGCCAGCAGCCCCGTGGGCGGGCAAGGTAGCAATGAGCAGTTCTTC.

CDR3 nucleotides: TGCGCCAGCAGCTTGGATGGACGGTACGAGCAGTACTTC. As protein: CASSLDGRYEQYF. The genes are TRBV5-1 and TRBJ2-7; no clear D gene. The V and J ends lost 0 bases and 4 bases respectively, with 8 bases between them. The CDR3 runs 13 residues. Germline-derived CDR1 and CDR2 are SGHRS and YFSETQ.

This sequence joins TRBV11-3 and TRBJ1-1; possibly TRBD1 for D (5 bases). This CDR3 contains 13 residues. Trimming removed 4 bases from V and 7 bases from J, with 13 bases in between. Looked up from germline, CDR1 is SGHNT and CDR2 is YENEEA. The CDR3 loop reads CASSSRGDNEAFF. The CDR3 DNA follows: TGTGCCAGCAGCTCTAGGGGAGATAATGAAGCTTTCTTT.

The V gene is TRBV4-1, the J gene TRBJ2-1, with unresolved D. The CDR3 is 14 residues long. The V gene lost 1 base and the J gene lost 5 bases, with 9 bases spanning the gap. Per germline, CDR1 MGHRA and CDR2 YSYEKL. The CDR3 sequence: CASSQVGRHNEQFF. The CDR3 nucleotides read TGCGCCAGCAGCCAAGTGGGCCGTCACAATGAGCAGTTCTTC.